The 19 T cell receptor beta chains given below trace back to one sample, sequenced in a study of shared clonotypes between healthy human individuals. Some clones are missing from TCRdb's copy, which holds only in-frame ones; the method was immunoSEQ multiplex PCR. Of about a million clones listed, approximately 80% are singletons. The specimen sequenced was memory CD4+ T cells from PBMCs. The subset here: CD45RA-negative fraction. These receptors were obtained from a man between 18 and 29 years old in good health. Some clones in this sample may be carry-over from other donors' samples.

J is TRBJ2-3 and V is TRBV19; TRBD1 aligns across 9 bases. Per the germline V gene, CDR1 is LNHDA and CDR2 is SQIVND (reference sequence). CDR3 length: 15 amino acids. V trimming: 2 bases; J trimming: 8 bases; junction bases outside the gene matches: 8. The CDR3 reads CASSIWTGERGTQYF. Written as DNA, the CDR3 is TGTGCCAGTAGTATATGGACAGGGGAGAGAGGTACGCAGTATTTT.

This clone was counted a single time. Within the sample, other DNA sequences also encode this same CDR3. This chain uses TRBV5-8 with TRBJ1-2; D gene uncertain. Germline V CDR1 and CDR2: SGHTS, YDEGEE. With 3 bases removed from V and 5 bases from J, the gap between germline ends came to 8 bases. There are 12 residues in the CDR3. The CDR3 spells CASSSEGYGYTF. DNA for the CDR3: TGTGCCAGCAGCTCTGAGGGATATGGCTACACCTTC.

The chain links TRBV27 to TRBJ1-2; a weak D match, TRBD1 (5 bases). Trimming pared 5 bases from V and 7 bases from J, leaving 17 bases between. The CDR3 contains 14 residues. Germline V lookup: CDR1 MNHEY, CDR2 SMNVEV (reference sequence). The CDR3 spells CASSPLDTSGGYTF. For the CDR3, the DNA is TGTGCCAGCAGTCCCTTGGACACGTCTGGTGGCTACACCTTC.

Worth noting for this clone: This likely reflects a read error, since a far larger clone is one base away. The DNA of the CDR3 is TGTGCCGGCAGTTCCGGACAGGGGTCGGATGGCTACACCTTC. It codes for CAGSSGQGSDGYTF. The chain uses TRBV27 and TRBJ1-2; the match to TRBD1 covers 9 bases. The germline V gene encodes CDR1 MNHEY and CDR2 SMNVEV (reference sequence). This CDR3 is 14 amino acids long.

A note on this clone: Within the sample, other DNA sequences also encode this same CDR3. The chain carries TRBV5-1 and TRBJ2-5, with a weak D call TRBD1 (6 bases). The CDR3 consists of 13 residues. Germline loops: CDR1 SGHRS, CDR2 YFSETQ. The germline V and J ends were trimmed by 3 bases and 1 base, with 7 bases remaining between them. As DNA, the CDR3 is TGCGCCAGCAGCTCCAGGGGCCAAGAGACCCAGTACTTC. Translation gives CASSSRGQETQYF.

The chain carries TRBV7-2 and TRBJ2-1, with 13 bases matching TRBD2. Germline CDR1 and CDR2: SGHTA and FQGNSA. The length of the CDR3 is 19 residues. V shed 5 bases and J 1 base; nucleotides not matched to a gene: 11. As DNA, the CDR3 is TGTGCCAGCAGCGCGAGGGGGACTAGCGGGGTTGGTTCCTACAATGAGCAGTTCTTC. It specifies CASSARGTSGVGSYNEQFF.

This chain joins TRBV28 and TRBJ2-7; D unclear. The germline gives CDR1 MDHEN, CDR2 SYDVKM. The CDR3 runs 14 residues. Trimming took off 3 bases at V and 2 bases at J, with 11 bases between the two ends. The CDR3 DNA sequence: TGTGCCAGCAGTTTTTCTCCTAAGACCTACGAGCAGTACTTC. Protein product: CASSFSPKTYEQYF.

The gene calls are TRBV18 and TRBJ2-7, with D possibly TRBD2 on 5 matching bases. This CDR3 has 14 residues. CDR1 and CDR2 (germline): KGHSH, LQKENI. Trimming stripped 2 bases from V and 6 bases from J, with 14 bases between. The CDR3 loop is CASSPLDLGVEQYF. CDR3 coding DNA: TGTGCCAGCTCACCATTGGACTTAGGCGTCGAGCAGTACTTC.

J is TRBJ2-3 and V is TRBV7-8, with no clear D. Germline V gives CDR1 SGHVS, CDR2 FQNEAQ. V was shortened by 5 bases and J by 11 bases, with 23 bases between the two germline ends. The CDR3 sequence is 15 residues long. The CDR3 is CASSLNRDLGFGQYF. Written as DNA, the CDR3 is TGTGCCAGCAGCCTCAACCGAGACTTGGGCTTTGGGCAGTATTTT.

The rearrangement joins TRBV11-2 to TRBJ1-2; D unclear. The CDR3 spans 13 residues. CDR1 is SGHAT, CDR2 FQNNGV, per germline. V was cut by 0 bases and J by 0 bases, with 2 bases left in between. The DNA of the CDR3 is TGTGCCAGCAGCTTAGATTCTAACTATGGCTACACCTTC. Translated: CASSLDSNYGYTF.

As concerns this clone: A much larger clone differs by one base, so this may be a read error. The rearrangement links TRBV30 to TRBJ2-7; D uncertain. The V gene's germline CDR1 is GTSNPN and CDR2 SVGIG (reference sequence). The CDR3 consists of 14 residues. V lost 5 bases and J lost 0, with 14 bases in between. The DNA for the CDR3 is TGTGCCTGGGGTACAAAGGGAAGCTCCTACGAGCAGTACTTC. Its translation is CAWGTKGSSYEQYF.

The chain carries TRBV7-9 and TRBJ1-3, with D hard to call. There are 15 residues in the CDR3. The V gene's germline CDR1 is SEHNR and CDR2 FQNEAQ (reference sequence). Deletions cut 1 base from V and 0 bases from J, with 7 bases between. CDR3 residues: CASSLVPVSGNTIYF. The CDR3 DNA follows: TGTGCCAGCAGCTTAGTTCCCGTCTCTGGAAACACCATATATTTT.

The chain couples TRBV27 to TRBJ1-1; tentative D call: TRBD1 (5 bases). Looked up from germline, CDR1 is MNHEY and CDR2 is SMNVEV (reference sequence). The CDR3 loop spans 14 amino acids. With 8 bases removed from V and 0 bases from J, the gap between germline ends came to 13 bases. The CDR3 region has the DNA TGTGCCAGCTGGGGACGAAGCATGAACACTGAAGCTTTCTTT. This translates into CASWGRSMNTEAFF.

V is TRBV13 and J is TRBJ2-2; D gene uncertain. Germline-derived CDR1 and CDR2 are PRHDT and FYEKMQ (reference sequence). There are 13 residues in the CDR3. The V end was cut by 5 bases, the J end by 7 bases, with 11 bases between. CDR3 sequence: CASSPKRVGELFF. DNA for the CDR3: TGTGCCAGCAGCCCCAAACGGGTCGGGGAGCTGTTTTTT. Drawing the rest from reference TRBV13 and TRBJ2-2, the complete variable domain is AAGVIQSPRHLIKEKRETATLKCYPIPRHDTVYWYQQGPGQDPQFLISFYEKMQSDKGSIPDRFSAQQFSDYHSELNMSSLELGDSALYFCASSPKRVGELFFGEGSRLTVL.

The V gene is TRBV2, the J gene TRBJ1-4; D is unresolved. The CDR3 consists of 15 residues. V gave up 6 bases and J gave up 3 bases, with 14 bases separating them. Germline V gene lookup returns CDR1 SNHLY and CDR2 FYNNEI. In DNA form, the CDR3 reads TGTGCCAGCAGGATCCGGCGTACGGCTAATGAAAAACTGTTTTTT. Protein sequence: CASRIRRTANEKLFF.

The V call is TRBV11-2, the J call TRBJ2-7; 9 nucleotides line up with TRBD2. This CDR3 is 19 amino acids long. Germline loops: CDR1 SGHAT, CDR2 FQNNGV. Trimming took 2 bases from V and 9 from J; bases not matched to a gene: 23. The DNA of the CDR3 is TGTGCCAGCAGCTTAACCGCTTCTAGCGGGGCCGGAACGACGCAAGGGCAGTACTTC. Translated: CASSLTASSGAGTTQGQYF.

The chain combines TRBV4-1 with TRBJ2-7, with D tentatively TRBD1 (5 bases). V was shortened by 3 bases and J by 1 base, with 13 bases between the two germline ends. The CDR3 runs 15 residues. Looked up from germline, CDR1 is MGHRA and CDR2 is YSYEKL. The CDR3 DNA reads as TGCGCCAGCAGCCAGGCCCGGGCAGGGTCCTACGAGCAGTACTTC. Protein sequence: CASSQARAGSYEQYF.

The gene calls are TRBV5-4 and TRBJ2-1, with 15 bases matching TRBD2. Germline CDR1 and CDR2: SGHNT and YYREEE (reference sequence). This CDR3 has 16 amino acids. Trimming at V came to 0 bases and at J to 7 bases, leaving 2 bases not matched to a gene. In DNA form, the CDR3 reads TGTGCCAGCAGCTTGGCCGGGACTAGCGGGAGGAATGAGCAGTTCTTC. Protein sequence: CASSLAGTSGRNEQFF.

V gene TRBV5-4 combines with J gene TRBJ1-2; TRBD1 agrees at 11 bases. The CDR3 has 16 residues. The V and J ends lost 0 bases and 8 bases, in that order; junction bases with no gene match: 9. CDR1 and CDR2 from the germline V gene are SGHNT and YYREEE (reference sequence). The CDR3 is CASSLARGQGAEGYTF. The CDR3 DNA follows: TGTGCCAGCAGCTTGGCCAGAGGACAGGGGGCGGAAGGCTACACCTTC. Variable domain in full (rest from reference TRBV5-4 and TRBJ1-2): ETGVTQSPTHLIKTRGQQVTLRCSSQSGHNTVSWYQQALGQGPQFIFQYYREEENGRGNFPPRFSGLQFPNYSSELNVNALELDDSALYLCASSLARGQGAEGYTFGSGTRLTVV.